The entry below gives a single T cell receptor (beta chain) sequence along with its context. Its antigen remains unidentified. The data belong to a study of monozygotic twins with inflammatory bowel disease. Study conclusions and caveats: Healthy twins shared more clonotypes with others than IBD patients, most markedly active ones.

The CDR3 extends over 14 amino acids. Germline assignment: CDR1 KGHDR and CDR2 SFDVKD. After skipping T cell sorting, the authors isolated total RNA from whole blood. Nested PCRs (approximately 16 and 10 cycles, two total) were applied to TCRalpha and TCRbeta cDNA. From the 5' RACE reads, TCRdb lists one entry per CDR3 protein and no DNA. The sample features approximately 400,000 distinct CDR3 sequences, with 2.4% in its top ten. The sequenced material came from blood. This TCR derives from a human donor with ulcerative colitis or Crohn's disease, or a healthy co-twin of an affected twin (not recorded which). The chain uses TRBV24-1 and TRBJ1-2. CDR3: CATSDLGTSYGYTF.